This is a list of T cell receptor beta chains from one sample in a study of neurological immune-mediated disorders. TCRdb re-called the 5' RACE reads through MiXCR, storing one row per CDR3 protein. The repertoire consists of 110,000 or so distinct CDR3 sequences, with roughly 3.2% occurring once and the leading ten covering over 1%. The source material was PBMCs. The receptors were gathered from a woman aged 25 to 39 with multiple sclerosis. Both conserved end residues are part of each CDR3.

j_call,v_call,cdr3_aa
TRBJ1-5,TRBV3-1,CASSLSKGISNQPQHF
TRBJ2-3,TRBV6-5,CASSRRESGPWEDTQYF
TRBJ1-5,TRBV7-2,CASSLDHSSNQPQHF
TRBJ1-5,TRBV3-1,CASSQDWGGAKTQNF
TRBJ2-6,TRBV7-8,CASSLARRLRASGANVLTF
TRBJ1-1,TRBV18,CASSRNPAGQGGNTEAFF
TRBJ2-7,TRBV7-9,CASSTHYEQYF
TRBJ1-5,TRBV20-1,CSARREGGQPQHF
TRBJ2-2,TRBV15,CATTLDRGTGELFF
TRBJ2-1,TRBV6-2/TRBV6-3,CASTTYRGGEGSYNEQFF
TRBJ2-7,TRBV6-6,CASRDRVAYEQYF
TRBJ2-2,TRBV12-3/TRBV12-4,CASSLGSLTGELFF